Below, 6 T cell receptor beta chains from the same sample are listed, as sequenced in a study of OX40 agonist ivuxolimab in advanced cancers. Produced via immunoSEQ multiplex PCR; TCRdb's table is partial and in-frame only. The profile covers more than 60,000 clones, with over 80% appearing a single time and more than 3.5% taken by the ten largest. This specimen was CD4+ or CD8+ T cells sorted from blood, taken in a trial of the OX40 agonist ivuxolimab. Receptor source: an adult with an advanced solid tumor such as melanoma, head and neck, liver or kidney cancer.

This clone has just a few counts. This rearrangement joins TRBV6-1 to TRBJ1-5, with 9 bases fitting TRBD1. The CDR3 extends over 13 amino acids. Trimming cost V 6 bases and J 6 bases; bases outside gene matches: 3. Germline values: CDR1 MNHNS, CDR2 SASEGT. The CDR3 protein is CASRQGARQPQHF. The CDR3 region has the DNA TGTGCCAGCAGACAGGGGGCGCGTCAGCCCCAGCATTTT.

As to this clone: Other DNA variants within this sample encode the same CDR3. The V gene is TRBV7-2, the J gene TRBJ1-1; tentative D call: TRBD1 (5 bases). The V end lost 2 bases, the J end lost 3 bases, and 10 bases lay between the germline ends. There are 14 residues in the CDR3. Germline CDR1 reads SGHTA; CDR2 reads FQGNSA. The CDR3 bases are TGTGCCAGCAGCTTATCTCAGGGTTACACTGAAGCTTTCTTT. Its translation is CASSLSQGYTEAFF.

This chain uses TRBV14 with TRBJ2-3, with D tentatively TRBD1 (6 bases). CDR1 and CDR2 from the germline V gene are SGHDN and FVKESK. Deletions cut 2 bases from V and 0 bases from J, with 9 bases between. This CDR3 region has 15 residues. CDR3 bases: TGTGCCAGCAGCCAAAACAGGGCCAGCACAGATACGCAGTATTTT. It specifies CASSQNRASTDTQYF.

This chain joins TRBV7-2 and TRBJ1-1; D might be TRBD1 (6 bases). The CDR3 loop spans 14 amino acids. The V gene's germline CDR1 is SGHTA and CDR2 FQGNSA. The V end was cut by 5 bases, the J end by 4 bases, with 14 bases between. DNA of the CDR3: TGTGCCAGCAGCCCTCGACAGGCGAGCACTGAAGCTTTCTTT. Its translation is CASSPRQASTEAFF.

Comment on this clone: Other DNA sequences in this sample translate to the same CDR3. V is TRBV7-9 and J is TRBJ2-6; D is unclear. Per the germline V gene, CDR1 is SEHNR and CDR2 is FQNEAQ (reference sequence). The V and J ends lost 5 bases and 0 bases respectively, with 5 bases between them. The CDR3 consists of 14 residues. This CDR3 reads CASSPDSGANVLTF. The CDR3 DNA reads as TGTGCCAGCAGCCCCGACTCTGGGGCCAACGTCCTGACTTTC.

The CDR3 nucleotides read TGTGCCAGCAGTCCCAGACAGAGCTCCTATAATTCACCCCTCCACTTT. Its translation: CASSPRQSSYNSPLHF. The V call is TRBV2, the J call TRBJ1-6; D perhaps matches TRBD1 (5 bases). This CDR3 region has 16 residues. The germline CDR1 and CDR2 sequences are SNHLY and FYNNEI. The V end was cut by 5 bases, the J end by 0 bases, with 11 bases between.